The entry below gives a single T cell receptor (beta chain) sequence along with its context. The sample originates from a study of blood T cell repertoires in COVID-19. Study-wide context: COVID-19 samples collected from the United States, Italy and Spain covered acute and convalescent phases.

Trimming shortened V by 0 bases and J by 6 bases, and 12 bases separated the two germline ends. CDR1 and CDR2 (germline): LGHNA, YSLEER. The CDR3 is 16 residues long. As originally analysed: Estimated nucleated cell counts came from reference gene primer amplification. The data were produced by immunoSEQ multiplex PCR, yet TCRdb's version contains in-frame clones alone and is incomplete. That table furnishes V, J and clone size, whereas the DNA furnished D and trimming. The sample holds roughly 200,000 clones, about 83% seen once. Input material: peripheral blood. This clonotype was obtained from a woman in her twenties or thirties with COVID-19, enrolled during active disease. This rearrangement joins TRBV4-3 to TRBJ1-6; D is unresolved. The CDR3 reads CASSQDLAGSNSPLHF. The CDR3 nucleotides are TGCGCCAGCAGCCAAGATCTTGCAGGTTCTAATTCACCCCTCCACTTT.